The 8 T cell receptor beta chains reported below all come from one sample, sequenced in a study of blood T cell repertoires in COVID-19. The protocol was immunoSEQ multiplex PCR, while the TCRdb copy is restricted to in-frame clones and leaves out a portion. Here the sample spans nearly 250,000 clones, approximately 85% being singletons. The sequenced sample was PBMCs or T cells enriched from blood (not recorded which). These receptor sequences come from a woman in her forties or fifties with acute COVID-19.

The CDR3 sequence: CASSWTRGITDTQYF. Here the CDR3 DNA reads TGCGCCAGCAGCTGGACCCGGGGGATCACAGATACGCAGTATTTT. This chain uses TRBV5-1 with TRBJ2-3; possibly TRBD2 for D (6 bases). CDR1 is SGHRS and CDR2 is YFSETQ in the germline V gene. Trimming left V 3 bases short and J 2 bases short, with 13 bases between. The CDR3 runs 15 residues.

This chain connects TRBV11-3 to TRBJ2-3; 13 bases map to TRBD2. This CDR3 is built from 16 residues. V dropped 6 bases and J dropped 4; count of bases not matched to a gene: 7. Germline V lookup: CDR1 SGHNT, CDR2 YENEEA. CDR3 in DNA: TGTGCCAGCAGTCCCGGACTAGCGGGGGTCTCAGATACGCAGTATTTT. This gives the protein CASSPGLAGVSDTQYF.

The chain has TRBV5-1 and TRBJ2-1, with 13 bases fitting TRBD2. Trimming removed 3 bases from V and 11 bases from J; junction bases left unmatched: 11. CDR1 and CDR2 (germline): SGHRS, YFSETQ. CDR3 length equals 16 residues. The CDR3 here is CASSSTTSGGTGKQFF. DNA for the CDR3: TGCGCCAGCAGCTCAACGACTAGCGGGGGGACGGGGAAGCAGTTCTTC. The full variable domain, its missing parts supplied by reference TRBV5-1 and TRBJ2-1, is KAGVTQTPRYLIKTRGQQVTLSCSPISGHRSVSWYQQTPGQGLQFLFEYFSETQRNKGNFPGRFSGRQFSNSRSEMNVSTLELGDSALYLCASSSTTSGGTGKQFFGPGTRLTVL.

This clone was counted a few times. The chain recombines TRBV12-3 or TRBV12-4 with TRBJ1-2; perhaps TRBD1 as D (6 bases). CDR3 length: 12 residues. Trimming removed 5 bases at V and 10 bases at J, with 14 bases between. The CDR3 is CASSETGYYYTF. The CDR3 DNA reads as TGTGCCAGCAGTGAAACAGGGTATTACTACACCTTC.

This chain joins TRBV7-8 and TRBJ1-1; 8 bases line up with TRBD1. The ends lost 1 base at V and 6 bases at J; junction bases unmatched: 4. The CDR3 is made up of 14 amino acids. CDR1 is SGHVS and CDR2 is FQNEAQ in the germline V gene. This CDR3 is CASSLGTGLSEAFF. CDR3 coding DNA: TGTGCCAGCAGCTTAGGGACAGGGCTGTCTGAAGCTTTCTTT.

This rearrangement joins TRBV29-1 to TRBJ1-1, with TRBD1 identical over 10 bases. Germline values: CDR1 SQVTM, CDR2 ANQGSEA. J gave up 10 bases and V 6 bases, and 5 bases lay outside the gene matches. The CDR3 runs 11 residues. CDR3 sequence reads: CSVDRGQGAFF. CDR3 nucleotide sequence: TGCAGCGTCGACAGGGGGCAGGGAGCTTTCTTT.

The rearrangement uses TRBV6-5 and TRBJ1-4; no reliable D call. The germline V gene encodes CDR1 MNHEY and CDR2 SVGAGI. With 6 bases removed from V and 11 bases from J, the gap between germline ends came to 16 bases. The CDR3 contains 13 residues. CDR3 DNA sequence: TGTGCCAGCAGACAACGAGAGGGAGGGAAACTGTTTTTT. Protein product: CASRQREGGKLFF.

The rearrangement joins TRBV11-2 to TRBJ1-1; no definite D call. The CDR3 is 14 amino acids. Trimming removed 1 base at V and 6 bases at J, with 12 bases between. Germline V gene data show CDR1 as SGHAT and CDR2 as FQNNGV. The CDR3 loop reads CASSLGSGRAEAFF. The CDR3 DNA is TGTGCCAGCAGCTTAGGGTCCGGGAGGGCTGAAGCTTTCTTT.